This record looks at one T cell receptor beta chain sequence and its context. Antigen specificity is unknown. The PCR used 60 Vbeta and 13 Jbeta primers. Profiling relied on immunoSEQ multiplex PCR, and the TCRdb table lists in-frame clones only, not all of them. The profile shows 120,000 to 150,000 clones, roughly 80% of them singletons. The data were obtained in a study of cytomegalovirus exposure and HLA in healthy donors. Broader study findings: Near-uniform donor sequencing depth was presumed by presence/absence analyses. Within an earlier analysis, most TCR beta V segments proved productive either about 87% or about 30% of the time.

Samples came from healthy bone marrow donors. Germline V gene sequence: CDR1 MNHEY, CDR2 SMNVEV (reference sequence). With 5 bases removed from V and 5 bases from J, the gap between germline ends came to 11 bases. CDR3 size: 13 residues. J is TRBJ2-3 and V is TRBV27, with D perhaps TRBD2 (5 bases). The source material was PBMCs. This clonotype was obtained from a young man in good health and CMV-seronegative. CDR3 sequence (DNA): TGTGCCAGCAGTCAGAGAGGGAGAGATACGCAGTATTTT. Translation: CASSQRGRDTQYF.